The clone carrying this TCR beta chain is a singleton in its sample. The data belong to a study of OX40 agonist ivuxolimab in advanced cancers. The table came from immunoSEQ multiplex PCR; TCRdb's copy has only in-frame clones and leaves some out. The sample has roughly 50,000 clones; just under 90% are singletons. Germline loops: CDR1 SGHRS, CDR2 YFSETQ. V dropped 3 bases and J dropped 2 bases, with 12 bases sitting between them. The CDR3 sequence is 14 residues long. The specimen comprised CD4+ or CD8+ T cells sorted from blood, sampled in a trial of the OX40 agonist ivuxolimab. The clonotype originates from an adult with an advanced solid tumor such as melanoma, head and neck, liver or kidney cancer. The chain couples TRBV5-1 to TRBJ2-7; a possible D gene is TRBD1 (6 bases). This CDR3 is CASSYSGQAYEQYF. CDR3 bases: TGCGCCAGCAGCTATTCGGGACAAGCCTACGAGCAGTACTTC.